The rows below give T cell receptor beta chains drawn from one sample of a study of blood T cell repertoires in COVID-19. Profiling relied on immunoSEQ multiplex PCR, and the TCRdb table lists in-frame clones only, not all of them. The sample contains about 170,000 clones, roughly nine tenths of which appear only once. What was sequenced was PBMCs or T cells enriched from blood (not recorded which). These receptors originate from a woman in her forties or fifties who had recovered from COVID-19. CDR3s include the opening cysteine and the closing phenylalanine or tryptophan.

v_call	cdr3_aa
TRBV9	CASSVTASDNEQFF
TRBV5-1	CASSLAGDSNQPQHF
TRBV27	CASSSFDRVEAFF
TRBV5-6	CASSLWGVGLLSREQYF
TRBV18	CASSPGTVYNEQFF
TRBV11-2	CASSSGTPTYNEQFF
TRBV11-2	CASSQYRGANTIYF
TRBV27	CASSLRTGQGMEQFF
TRBV10-3	CAIGFQGNSPLHF
TRBV6-4	CASSDAGGYNEQFF
TRBV29-1	CSVDTGNTIYF
TRBV7-2	CASSLVVGSSGRNEQFF
TRBV28	CASSSLIPGTGTYEQYF
TRBV19	CASSARTGGTGELFF
TRBV7-2	CASSQGLAPTGGETQYF
TRBV5-4	CASSLWLAGASSYEQYF
TRBV18	CASSQTQRDSYNEQFF
TRBV6-1	CASSEQGSGNQPQHF
TRBV4-1	CASSQDRGAQAFF
TRBV7-2	CASSLAGGVGNTIYF
TRBV7-6	CASSLVTHRGGETQYF
TRBV5-1	CASSAGQGGRYNEQFF
TRBV10-2	CASSMTSGYNEQFF
TRBV6-5	CASCLDYPNTGELFF
TRBV2	CASSARETSYGYTF
TRBV7-2	CASSSGWQQGLTTGELFF
TRBV7-8	CASSGKRERYNEQFF
TRBV20-1	CSASRVGQPQHF
TRBV21-1	CASRKAGGFQETQYF
TRBV3-1/TRBV3-2	CASSPREGRGDTQYF
TRBV6-2/TRBV6-3	CASSYSGSTDTQYF
TRBV4-3	CASSQATGTGGYEQYF
TRBV5-1	CASSLRDRGAGELFF
TRBV28	CASRTGVGSNQPQHF
TRBV28	CASTSTGRGMFF
TRBV27	CASRKTGDNQPQHF
TRBV25-1	CASSESADPRNTIYF
TRBV3-1/TRBV3-2	CASSLGTSGETQYF
TRBV7-2	CASSPPGGERGYTF
TRBV10-1	CASSAHLTPSGITDTQYF
TRBV10-2	CASSEVRRMFYGYTF
TRBV5-1	CASSLALIHAGSTDTQYF
TRBV11-2	CASSLSAGSYNEQFF
TRBV4-1	CASSQGQGSNQPQHF
TRBV21-1	CASVRGKGQQPGLAKYEQYF
TRBV15	CATSSPSDSSSGNTIYF
TRBV5-1	CASSLDGDPYEQYF
TRBV15	CATSRARLVAETQYF
TRBV5-1	CASSLGDYNSRQFF
TRBV27	CASSHQGGQPQHF
TRBV7-8	CASSLRPSSKADSYNSPLHF
TRBV29-1	CSVDGTGFYGYTF
TRBV5-1	CASSRTGMGYNEQFF
TRBV27	CATKPNSLREQYF
TRBV20-1	CSASSGGAGTEAFF
TRBV6-5	CASSFGQGEQFF
TRBV18	CASSPRPPGTGGTEAFF
TRBV19	CASSSSGLAAFTDTQYF